The T cell receptor (beta chain) under discussion was sequenced for a study of blood T cells in healthy people across ages. The CDR3 extends over 12 amino acids. V dropped 5 bases and J dropped 1 base, with 8 bases sitting between them. CDR1 and CDR2 (germline): DFQATT, SNEGSKA (reference sequence). The authors ran a second PCR of about 7 to 12 cycles using a sample-barcoded 5' primer and a J-beta primer mix. TCRdb passed the 5' RACE reads through MiXCR, listing each CDR3 protein once. The sample records hundreds of thousands of distinct CDR3 sequences, around two fifths being singletons. As regards this clonotype: A much larger clone lies a single base off, so this may be a read error.

The V and J genes are TRBV20-1 and TRBJ1-1; no reliable D call. The origin of this receptor is an older man in good health. Sequencing was done on a sample of blood. The CDR3 loop reads CSAGYANTEAFF. CDR3 coding DNA: TGCAGTGCTGGATACGCGAACACTGAAGCTTTCTTT.